A single sample gave rise to the 4 T cell receptor beta chains below, sequenced in a study of CD8 T cells in ankylosing spondylitis. TCRdb re-called the 5' RACE reads through MiXCR, storing one row per CDR3 protein. This sample yields fewer than 200,000 distinct CDR3 sequences, of which 15% to 20% are seen a single time; roughly 4% belongs to the top ten. Sequencing was done on a sample of blood, either unsorted or a sorted T cell fraction (not recorded which). These receptors originate from a male donor under 30 with ankylosing spondylitis or in good health (not recorded which).

The sample holds many counts of this clonotype. The V gene is TRBV5-1, the J gene TRBJ1-1; TRBD1 agrees at 8 bases. Germline V gives CDR1 SGHRS, CDR2 YFSETQ. Germline trimming cut 2 bases from V and 9 bases from J; bases unmatched to any gene: 15. There are 16 residues in the CDR3. CDR3 sequence (DNA): TGCGCCAGCAGCTTCAAAAGTCAGGGGGCTAGTCTTAAAGCTTTCTTT. Translating it yields CASSFKSQGASLKAFF.

The chain recombines TRBV12-3 or TRBV12-4 with TRBJ1-2, with a tentative D call TRBD1 (5 bases). V lost 5 bases to trimming and J lost 0 bases, with 13 bases between them. The CDR3 runs to 15 residues. CDR3 bases: TGTGCCAGCAGTCCCCGGGGGAGGGCTAACTATGGCTACACCTTC. It codes for CASSPRGRANYGYTF.

The V call is TRBV6-5, the J call TRBJ2-1; weak D call: TRBD2 (6 bases). CDR1 is MNHEY, CDR2 SVGAGI, per germline. This CDR3 region has 17 residues. V shed 3 bases and J shed 7 bases, with 22 bases lying between them. The CDR3 reads CASSYRPKTSYVNEQFF. The CDR3 nucleotides read TGTGCCAGCAGTTATCGTCCCAAGACTAGTTACGTGAATGAGCAGTTCTTC.

This clonotype occurred a few times. The V and J genes are TRBV2 and TRBJ1-5; possible D gene TRBD1, 6 bases. The CDR3 covers 14 residues. Germline loops: CDR1 SNHLY, CDR2 FYNNEI. Deletions cut 5 bases from V and 7 bases from J, with 15 bases between. In DNA, the CDR3 is TGTGCCAGCAGTCCCGGGGGGGCCCGGCAGCCCCAGCATTTT. Its protein is CASSPGGARQPQHF.